This T cell receptor (beta chain) was sequenced in a study of blood T cell repertoires in COVID-19. Study summary: The samples span acute and convalescent COVID-19 from the United States, Italy and Spain. Sample material is recorded as cDNA or gDNA derived from T cells, B-cell-depleted T cells, or PBMCs.

Germline loops: CDR1 MDHEN, CDR2 SYDVKM. This CDR3 has 19 residues. V lost 6 bases to trimming and J lost 3 bases, with 30 bases between them. Across about two dozen US areas, participants ranged in age from roughly 18 to 89 years. Donors in Cohort 3 who had recovered were those with two negative PCRs, healthcare professional clearance, or resolution of their symptoms. The protocol was immunoSEQ multiplex PCR, while the TCRdb copy is restricted to in-frame clones and leaves out a portion. The sample lists some 390,000 clones, nearly 90% occurring once. The source of this sequence is a woman aged 30 to 39 who had recovered from COVID-19. The chain joins TRBV28 to TRBJ2-7; D perhaps matches TRBD2 (6 bases). Input material: PBMCs or T cells enriched from blood (not recorded which). The DNA of the CDR3 is TGTGCCAGCAGCTTCCGGCCGGGGCGGGAACACATACTGTACTACGAGCAGTACTTC. It encodes CASSFRPGREHILYYEQYF.